Each of the 8 T cell receptor beta chains below was sequenced from the same sample in a study of TET2 disruption in CD19-targeted CAR T cells. The treatment: autologous CTL019 cells: CD19 CAR with 4-1BB and CD3 zeta domains. The data were produced by immunoSEQ multiplex PCR, yet TCRdb's version contains in-frame clones alone and is incomplete. The sample's table shows tens of thousands of clones. Their antigens remain unidentified. The material sequenced was CD8- CAR+ T cells sorted from cultured blood T cells, taken for CD19 CAR T cell therapy. Noted subset: CD8-negative CAR-positive T cells from the infusion product. These receptors came from a man aged 65 to 79 with chronic lymphocytic leukemia.

Worth noting for this clone: The read ends 3 residues early relative to the CDR3; the germline J gene fills the gap. The chain carries TRBV20-1 and TRBJ2-2; possible D gene TRBD2, 5 bases. The CDR3 is 16 residues long. Trimming cost V 3 bases and J 5 bases, with 19 bases left between them. Germline V CDR1 and CDR2: DFQATT, SNEGSKA (reference sequence). CDR3 region: CSARVAASSGTGELFF. The CDR3 bases that were read are TGCAGTGCTAGGGTCGCCGCTAGCTCGGGAACCGGGGAG.

Worth noting for this clone: The CDR3 extends 3 residues past the end of the read, so its final part is completed from the germline J gene. The chain combines TRBV6-1 with TRBJ2-7; 8 positions match TRBD2. This CDR3 contains 14 residues. Unmatched junction bases numbered 8, after V lost 4 bases and J lost 6 bases. The germline V gene encodes CDR1 MNHNS and CDR2 SASEGT. The CDR3: CASSGTRTSSEQYF. CDR3 DNA, as far as it was read: TGTGCCAGCAGTGGAACCCGGACTAGCAGCGAG.

Notes on this clone: The read ends 3 residues early relative to the CDR3; the germline J gene fills the gap. Different DNA sequences within this sample yield the same CDR3. The chain is built from TRBV18 and TRBJ1-3, with D possibly matching TRBD1 (5 bases). Trimming took off 10 bases at V and 0 bases at J, with 19 bases between the two ends. Germline V gene data show CDR1 as KGHSH and CDR2 as LQKENI. This CDR3 is built from 16 residues. The CDR3 loop reads CANSPYDSSSGNTIYF. CDR3 DNA, as far as it was read: TGTGCCAACTCGCCATACGACAGTTCCTCTGGAAACACC.

The CDR3 loop is CSARKTGGRNTEAFF. The part of the CDR3 DNA that was read is TGCAGTGCTAGAAAGACAGGGGGCCGGAACACTGAA. The rearrangement joins TRBV20-1 to TRBJ1-1, with 10 positions matching TRBD1. The read finishes 3 residues shy of the CDR3 end, and the germline J gene is used to complete it. V dropped 2 bases and J dropped 1; count of bases not matched to a gene: 4. Germline CDR1 DFQATT, CDR2 SNEGSKA (reference sequence). The CDR3 totals 15 residues.

Note on this clone: The CDR3 goes on 3 residues after the read ends, and that part is filled in from the germline J gene. This chain uses TRBV29-1 with TRBJ2-7; 14 bases match TRBD2. Trimming cost V 6 bases and J 2 bases; bases outside gene matches: 6. The germline gives CDR1 SQVTM, CDR2 ANQGSEA. This CDR3 spans 15 amino acids. CDR3 bases read: TGCAGCGTAGGGGGACTAGCGGGGGAGGCCTACGAG. It yields the protein CSVGGLAGEAYE. The whole CDR3 protein is CSVGGLAGEAYEQYF.

Turning to this clone: The sequenced fragment ends 3 residues before the CDR3 boundary, so the rest is inferred from the germline J gene. The chain has TRBV7-9 and TRBJ2-4, with 7 bases matching TRBD1. This CDR3 comprises 15 residues. CDR1 SEHNR and CDR2 FQNEAQ come from the germline V gene (reference sequence). The CDR3 bases that were read are TGTGCCAGCAGCTTGGGGACAGACCTTCAAGAGACT. As protein: CASSLGTDLQET. The CDR3 reads in full as CASSLGTDLQETQYF.

Comment on this clone: The read ends 3 residues before the CDR3 terminus; that terminus is restored from the germline J gene. This rearrangement joins TRBV7-8 to TRBJ2-4; D may be TRBD1 (6 bases). The germline gives CDR1 SGHVS, CDR2 FQNEAQ. The CDR3 is made up of 13 amino acids. The CDR3 DNA, read in part, is TGTGCCAGCAGGTCCATACAGGGAGCTGGT. It yields the protein CASRSIQGAG. The entire CDR3 sequence reads CASRSIQGAGQYF.

The CDR3 here is CASSWTGGMNEQFF. The sequenced CDR3 bases are TGTGCCAGCAGCTGGACTGGCGGGATGAATGAG. The gene calls are TRBV2 and TRBJ2-1; D possibly corresponds to TRBD2 (6 bases). The CDR3 goes on 3 residues after the read ends, and that part is filled in from the germline J gene. Germline V gene lookup returns CDR1 SNHLY and CDR2 FYNNEI. CDR3 size: 14 residues. V lost 6 bases and J 7 bases, leaving 16 bases between the germline ends.